This T cell receptor (beta chain) comes out of a study of shared clonotypes between healthy human individuals. Points from the study as a whole: On the whole, naive subsets had larger estimated richness than memory subsets had.

As concerns this clone: Its antigen is as yet unknown.

Data came from immunoSEQ multiplex PCR; TCRdb stores just in-frame clones and leaves some out. The table includes tens of thousands of clones, 62% detected once. The sample comprised memory CD8+ T cells sorted from blood. This sample's subset: CD45RO+ cells pooled with CCR7-negative TemRA cells. The sequence derives from a man in his thirties or forties in good health.

The CDR3 region is CASSETPKLAGGYNEQFF. The CDR3 bases are TGTGCCAGCAGTGAAACCCCTAAACTAGCGGGAGGTTACAATGAGCAGTTCTTC. The genes are TRBV25-1 and TRBJ2-1; 12 bases agree with TRBD2. Germline V lookup: CDR1 MGHDK, CDR2 SYGVNS. There are 18 residues in the CDR3. V was clipped by 2 bases and J by 4 bases; unmatched bases: 9. Combining the CDR3 with reference TRBV25-1 and TRBJ2-1 gives the whole variable domain EADIYQTPRYLVIGTGKKITLECSQTMGHDKMYWYQQDPGMELHLIHYSYGVNSTEKGDLSSESTVSRIRTEHFPLTLESARPSHTSQYLCASSETPKLAGGYNEQFFGPGTRLTVL.